The source of this T cell receptor (beta chain) is a study of vaccination and CD4 T cells after COVID-19. Overall study results and limits: Post-infection sampling omitted early timepoints and covered relatively few convalescent patients. Post-vaccination, and not before, a median 86.3% of reactive clones appeared in convalescent patients.

Germline V gives CDR1 SGHTA, CDR2 FQGTGA. The CDR3 runs to 13 residues. V was clipped by 3 bases and J by 9 bases; unmatched bases: 5. Concerning this clonotype: Its specificity is not known.

Cultured CD4+ T-cell DNA underwent Oncomine TCR Beta short-read sequencing. From the PCR reads, TCRdb called clonotypes with MiXCR, one entry per CDR3 protein. The top ten hold 20% to 25% of the sample, which has fewer than 20,000 distinct CDR3 sequences, more than 40% seen once. Noted time point: late sampling 161 to 241 days after vaccination in a few convalescent patients. Treatment indicated: roughly 10-day PBMC culture with coronavirus spike peptide pools or control peptides (ViraFEST assay). IL-2 (about 10 IU/ml) and peptide pools (around 9.6 ug/ml) were added to cultures of approximately 2 million PBMCs per well.

This sequence originates from a human donor who had recovered from COVID-19. This chain joins TRBV7-3 and TRBJ2-3, with 8 bases fitting TRBD2. The sample in question was CD4+ T cells from blood, cultured in vitro, obtained about 7 months after SARS-CoV-2 vaccination. CDR3: CASSFGTSGTQYF. The CDR3 DNA follows: TGTGCCAGCAGCTTCGGAACTAGCGGAACGCAGTATTTT.